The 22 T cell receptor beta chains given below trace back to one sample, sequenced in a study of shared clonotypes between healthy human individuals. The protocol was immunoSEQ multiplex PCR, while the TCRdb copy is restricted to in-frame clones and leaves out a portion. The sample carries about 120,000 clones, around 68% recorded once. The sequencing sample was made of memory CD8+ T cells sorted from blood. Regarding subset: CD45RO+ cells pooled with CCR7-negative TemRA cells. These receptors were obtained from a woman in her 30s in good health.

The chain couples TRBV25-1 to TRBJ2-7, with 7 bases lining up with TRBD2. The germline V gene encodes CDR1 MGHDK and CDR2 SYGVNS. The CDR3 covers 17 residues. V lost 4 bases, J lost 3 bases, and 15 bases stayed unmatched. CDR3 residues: CASSAKSGTKNGYEQYF. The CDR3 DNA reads TGTGCCAGCAGTGCAAAATCCGGGACTAAGAACGGCTACGAGCAGTACTTC.

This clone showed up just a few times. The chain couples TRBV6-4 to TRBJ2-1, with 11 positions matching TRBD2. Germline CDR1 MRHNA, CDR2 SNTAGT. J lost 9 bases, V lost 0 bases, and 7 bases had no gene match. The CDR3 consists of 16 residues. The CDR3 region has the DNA TGTGCCAGCAGTGACTCTATAGCGGGAGGGCCAAGTGAGCAGTTCTTC. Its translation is CASSDSIAGGPSEQFF.

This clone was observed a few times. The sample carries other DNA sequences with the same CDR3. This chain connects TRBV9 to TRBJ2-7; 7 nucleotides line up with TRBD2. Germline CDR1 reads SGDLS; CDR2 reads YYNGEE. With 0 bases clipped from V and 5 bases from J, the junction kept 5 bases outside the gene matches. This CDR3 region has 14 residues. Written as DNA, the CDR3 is TGTGCCAGCAGCGTAGGTGGCGGGAGTGACGAGCAGTACTTC. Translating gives CASSVGGGSDEQYF.

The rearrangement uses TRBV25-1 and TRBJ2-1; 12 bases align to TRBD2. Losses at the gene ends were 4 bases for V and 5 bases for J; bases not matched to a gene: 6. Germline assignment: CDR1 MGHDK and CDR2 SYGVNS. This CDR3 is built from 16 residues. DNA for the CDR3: TGTGCCAGCAGTGGAGAAACTAGCGGGAGGAACAATGAGCAGTTCTTC. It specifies CASSGETSGRNNEQFF. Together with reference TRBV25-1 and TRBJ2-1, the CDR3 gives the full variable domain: EADIYQTPRYLVIGTGKKITLECSQTMGHDKMYWYQQDPGMELHLIHYSYGVNSTEKGDLSSESTVSRIRTEHFPLTLESARPSHTSQYLCASSGETSGRNNEQFFGPGTRLTVL.

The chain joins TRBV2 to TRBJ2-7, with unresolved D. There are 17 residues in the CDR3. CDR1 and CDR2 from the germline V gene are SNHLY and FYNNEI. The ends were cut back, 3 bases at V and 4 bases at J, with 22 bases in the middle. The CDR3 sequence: CASSDLGLGSLYYEQYF. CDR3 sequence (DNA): TGTGCCAGCAGTGATCTTGGTTTAGGATCACTCTATTACGAGCAGTACTTC.

For the CDR3, the DNA is TGTGCCAGTAGTATGGGACAGGGGGGGCTTAGGGAGCTGTTTTTT. Translated: CASSMGQGGLRELFF. The chain is built from TRBV19 and TRBJ2-2, with 11 positions matching TRBD1. The CDR3 has 15 residues. The V and J ends lost 3 bases and 9 bases, in that order; junction bases with no gene match: 6. Germline V gene data show CDR1 as LNHDA and CDR2 as SQIVND (reference sequence).

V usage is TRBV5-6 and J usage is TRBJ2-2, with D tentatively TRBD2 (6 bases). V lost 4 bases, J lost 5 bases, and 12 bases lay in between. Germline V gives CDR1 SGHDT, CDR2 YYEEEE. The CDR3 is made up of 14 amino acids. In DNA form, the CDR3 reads TGTGCCAGCAGCCCGACTAGGTCTACCGGGGAGCTGTTTTTT. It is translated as CASSPTRSTGELFF.

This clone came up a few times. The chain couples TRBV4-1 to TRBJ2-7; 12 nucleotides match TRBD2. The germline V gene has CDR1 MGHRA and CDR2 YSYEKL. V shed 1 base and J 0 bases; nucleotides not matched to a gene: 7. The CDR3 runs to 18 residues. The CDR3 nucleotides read TGCGCCAGCAGCCAAGGGGGACTAGCGGGCAGAAGCTCCTACGAGCAGTACTTC. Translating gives CASSQGGLAGRSSYEQYF.

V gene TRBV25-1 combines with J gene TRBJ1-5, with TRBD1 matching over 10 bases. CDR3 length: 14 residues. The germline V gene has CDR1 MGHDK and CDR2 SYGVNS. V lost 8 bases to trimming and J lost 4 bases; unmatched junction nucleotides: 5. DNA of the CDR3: TGTGCCAGCCGCCCGGGACAGGGGAATCAGCCCCAGCATTTT. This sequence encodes CASRPGQGNQPQHF.

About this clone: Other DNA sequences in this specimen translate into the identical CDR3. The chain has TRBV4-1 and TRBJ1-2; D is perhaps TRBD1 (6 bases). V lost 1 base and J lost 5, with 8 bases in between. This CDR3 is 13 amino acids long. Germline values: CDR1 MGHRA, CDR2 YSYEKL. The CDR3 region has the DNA TGCGCCAGCAGCCAAGGGACAGATTATGGCTACACCTTC. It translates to CASSQGTDYGYTF.

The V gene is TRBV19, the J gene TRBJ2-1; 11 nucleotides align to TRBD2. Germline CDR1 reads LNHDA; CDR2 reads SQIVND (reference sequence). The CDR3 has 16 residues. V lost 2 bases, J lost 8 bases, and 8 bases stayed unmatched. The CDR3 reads CASSIWLAGGHDEQFF. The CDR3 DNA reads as TGTGCCAGTAGTATATGGCTAGCGGGAGGTCACGATGAGCAGTTCTTC.

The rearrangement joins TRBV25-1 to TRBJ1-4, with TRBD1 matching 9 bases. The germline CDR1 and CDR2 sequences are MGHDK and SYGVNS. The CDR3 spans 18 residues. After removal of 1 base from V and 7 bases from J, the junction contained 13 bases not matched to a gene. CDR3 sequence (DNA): TGTGCCAGCAGTGAATTCAGTGAGGAGACAGGGGGTGGTGAAAAACTGTTTTTT. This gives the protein CASSEFSEETGGGEKLFF.

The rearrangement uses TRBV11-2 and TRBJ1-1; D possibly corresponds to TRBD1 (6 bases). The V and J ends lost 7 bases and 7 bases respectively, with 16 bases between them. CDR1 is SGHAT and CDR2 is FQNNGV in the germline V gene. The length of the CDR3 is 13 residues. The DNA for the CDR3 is TGTGCCAGCACCGCGGACAGATCCAGTGAAGCTTTCTTT. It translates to CASTADRSSEAFF.

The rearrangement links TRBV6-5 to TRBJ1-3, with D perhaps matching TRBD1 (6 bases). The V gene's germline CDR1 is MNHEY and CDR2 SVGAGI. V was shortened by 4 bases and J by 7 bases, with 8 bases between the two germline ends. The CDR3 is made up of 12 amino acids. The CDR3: CASSSQGNTIYF. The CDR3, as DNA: TGTGCCAGCAGTTCGCAGGGGAACACCATATATTTT.

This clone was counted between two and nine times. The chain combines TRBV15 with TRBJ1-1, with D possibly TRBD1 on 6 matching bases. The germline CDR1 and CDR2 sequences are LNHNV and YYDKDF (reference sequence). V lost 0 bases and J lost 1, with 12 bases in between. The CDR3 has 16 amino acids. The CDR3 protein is CATSRERTDSNTEAFF. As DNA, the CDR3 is TGTGCCACCAGCAGAGAGAGGACAGACTCGAACACTGAAGCTTTCTTT.

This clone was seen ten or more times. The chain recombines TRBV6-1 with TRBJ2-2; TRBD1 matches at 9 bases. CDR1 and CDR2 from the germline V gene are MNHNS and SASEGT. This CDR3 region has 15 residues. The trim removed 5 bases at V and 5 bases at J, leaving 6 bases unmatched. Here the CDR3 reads CASSTGTGTTGELFF. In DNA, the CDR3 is TGTGCCAGCAGTACCGGGACAGGGACTACCGGGGAGCTGTTTTTT.

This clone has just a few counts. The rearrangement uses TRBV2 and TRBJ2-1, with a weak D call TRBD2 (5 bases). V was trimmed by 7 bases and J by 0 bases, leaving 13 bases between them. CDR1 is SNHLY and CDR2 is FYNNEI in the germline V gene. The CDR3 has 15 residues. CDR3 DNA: TGTGCCAGCATTGTGAGGGCGAGCTCCTACAATGAGCAGTTCTTC. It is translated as CASIVRASSYNEQFF.

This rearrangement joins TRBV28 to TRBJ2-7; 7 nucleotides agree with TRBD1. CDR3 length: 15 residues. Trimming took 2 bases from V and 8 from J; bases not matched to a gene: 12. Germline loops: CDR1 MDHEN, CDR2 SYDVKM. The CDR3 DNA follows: TGTGCCAGCAGTTTAAAACAGGGGTGGGCTAAAAAGCAGTACTTC. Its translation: CASSLKQGWAKKQYF.

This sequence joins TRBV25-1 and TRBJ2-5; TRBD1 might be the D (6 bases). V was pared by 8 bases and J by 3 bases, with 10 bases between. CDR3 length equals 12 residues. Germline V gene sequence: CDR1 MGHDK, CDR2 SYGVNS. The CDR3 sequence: CASSRGKETQYF. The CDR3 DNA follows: TGTGCCAGCTCGAGGGGGAAAGAGACCCAGTACTTC.

CDR3 sequence reads: CASSPSLADTDTQYF. The CDR3 DNA is TGTGCCAGTAGCCCTAGCCTAGCGGATACAGATACGCAGTATTTT. The chain is built from TRBV19 and TRBJ2-3, with TRBD2 matching 7 bases. Losses at the gene ends were 6 bases for V and 3 bases for J; bases not matched to a gene: 9. The CDR3 loop spans 15 amino acids. The germline gives CDR1 LNHDA, CDR2 SQIVND (reference sequence).

The CDR3 nucleotides read TGTGCCAGTAGTTCAGCCTACGAGCAGTACTTC. Amino acids: CASSSAYEQYF. The gene calls are TRBV19 and TRBJ2-7; no clear D gene. The germline V gene encodes CDR1 LNHDA and CDR2 SQIVND (reference sequence). This CDR3 contains 11 residues. V dropped 5 bases and J dropped 2 bases, with 4 bases sitting between them.

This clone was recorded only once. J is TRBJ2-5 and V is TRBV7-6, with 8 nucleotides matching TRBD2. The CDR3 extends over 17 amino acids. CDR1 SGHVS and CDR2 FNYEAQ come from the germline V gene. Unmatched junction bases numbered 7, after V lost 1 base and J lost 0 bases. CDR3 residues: CASSLVFTSGYQETQYF. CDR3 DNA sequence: TGTGCCAGCAGCTTAGTATTCACTAGCGGCTACCAAGAGACCCAGTACTTC.